This T cell receptor beta chain was identified during a study of CD8 T cells in ankylosing spondylitis. General study points: A TCR beta motif of several highly homologous variants seemed to mark ankylosing spondylitis blood.

Turning to this clonotype: Its antigen is undetermined.

The CDR3 has 14 residues. Per the germline V gene, CDR1 is MNHEY and CDR2 is SMNVEV (reference sequence). The trim removed 5 bases at V and 5 bases at J, leaving 3 bases unmatched. The TCR beta libraries were generated through quantitative 5'-RACE incorporating molecular barcodes. TCRdb analysed the 5' RACE reads with MiXCR anew, one entry per CDR3 protein. The sample records more than 500,000 distinct CDR3 sequences, less than 6% being singletons. The sequencing sample was made of blood, either unsorted or a sorted T cell fraction (not recorded which). The clonotype was recovered from a male donor with ankylosing spondylitis. V usage is TRBV27 and J usage is TRBJ2-3, with 11 bases fitting TRBD2. The CDR3 sequence: CASSKLAGGDTQYF. CDR3 nucleotide sequence: TGTGCCAGCAGTAAGCTAGCGGGGGGAGATACGCAGTATTTT.